Listed here is a single T cell receptor (beta chain). Germline lookup yields CDR1 MNHNS and CDR2 SASEGT. The CDR3 covers 14 residues. Between the trimmed V and J ends, which lost 5 bases and 4 bases, there was a span of 14 bases. This table comes from immunoSEQ multiplex PCR, and its TCRdb copy is limited to in-frame clones, with some not included. Found here are 35,000 to 50,000 clones, about nine tenths of them singletons; the top ten hold 1.4% to 1.5%. This sample is drawn from a study of T cell changes during pregnancy in multiple sclerosis. The clonotype comes from a female donor with multiple sclerosis, enrolled in a pregnancy study. Source material: PBMCs (not recorded whether the cells were cultured). The rearrangement links TRBV6-1 to TRBJ1-2; D is unresolved. The CDR3 DNA reads TGTGCCAGCAGTACTGGACTTCCGGGCTATGGCTACACCTTC. It is translated as CASSTGLPGYGYTF.